Listed here is a single TCR beta chain. This record comes from a study of blood T cell repertoires in COVID-19. Looking at the study overall: Sites in the United States, Italy and Spain provided acute and convalescent COVID-19 samples. The analysed material was cDNA or gDNA that came from T cells, B-cell-depleted T cells, or PBMCs.

Authors' processing steps: Quantification of nucleated cells was approximated via reference gene primer amplification. Only in-frame clones appear in the TCRdb table, and some are missing; sequencing was by immunoSEQ multiplex PCR. V and J calls and clone size are those listed in that table; D and trimming were worked out from the DNA. Of about 150,000 clones in the sample, about 88% are singletons; the top ten hold 2.5%. The source of this sequence is a human donor with COVID-19, enrolled during active disease. The donor label of this sample is uncertain. The sequenced sample was peripheral blood.

The CDR3 region has the DNA TGTGCCAGCAGTGCTGGGACAGGGAACACTGAAGCTTTCTTT. Protein: CASSAGTGNTEAFF. The rearrangement uses TRBV28 and TRBJ1-1, with TRBD1 matching over 8 bases. Germline V gives CDR1 MDHEN, CDR2 SYDVKM. The CDR3 loop spans 14 amino acids. Trimming removed 5 bases from V and 1 base from J; junction bases left unmatched: 3. The full variable domain, its missing parts supplied by reference TRBV28 and TRBJ1-1, is DVKVTQSSRYLVKRTGEKVFLECVQDMDHENMFWYRQDPGLGLRLIYFSYDVKMKEKGDIPEGYSVSREKKERFSLILESASTNQTSMYLCASSAGTGNTEAFFGQGTRLTVV.